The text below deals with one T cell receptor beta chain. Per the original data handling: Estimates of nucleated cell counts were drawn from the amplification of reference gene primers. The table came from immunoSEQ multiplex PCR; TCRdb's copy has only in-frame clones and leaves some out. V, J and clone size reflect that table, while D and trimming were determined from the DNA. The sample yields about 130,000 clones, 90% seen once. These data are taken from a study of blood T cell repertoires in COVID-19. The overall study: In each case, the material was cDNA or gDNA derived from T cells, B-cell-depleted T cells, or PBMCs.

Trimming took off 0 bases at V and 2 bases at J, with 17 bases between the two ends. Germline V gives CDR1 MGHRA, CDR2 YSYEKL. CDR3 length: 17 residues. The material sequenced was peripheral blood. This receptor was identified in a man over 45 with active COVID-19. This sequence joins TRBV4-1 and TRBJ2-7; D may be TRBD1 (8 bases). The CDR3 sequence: CASSQDQGAGVPYEQYF. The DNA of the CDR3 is TGCGCCAGCAGCCAAGATCAGGGGGCGGGGGTCCCCTACGAGCAGTACTTC.